This T cell receptor (beta chain) was retrieved from a study of beta chain features in type 1 diabetes. The study reverse transcribed the entire isolated RNA, so it sequenced expressed TCRB transcripts. Repertoires were generated with immunoSEQ multiplex PCR, while TCRdb's copy carries only in-frame clones and drops some. Among more than 60,000 clones listed, roughly 60% were seen once. The specimen sequenced was Tregs from blood. The TCR sequence derives from a woman in her late teens or twenties in good health.

CDR3 in amino acids: CASSLALNREQYF. The CDR3 nucleotides are TGTGCCAGCAGCTTAGCCCTCAATCGGGAGCAGTACTTC. The chain links TRBV5-4 to TRBJ2-7; D is uncertain. This CDR3 is 13 amino acids long. V shed 2 bases and J shed 7 bases, with 13 bases lying between them. The germline gives CDR1 SGHNT, CDR2 YYREEE (reference sequence).